This T cell receptor (beta chain) was captured in a study of PD-1 blockade in classical Hodgkin lymphoma. Study context: Each patient was given nivolumab 3 mg/kg through a vein every 2 weeks. Study-level results: Individuals who commenced nivolumab within less than 1 year of ASCT were excluded. Whoever responded completely had baseline diversity much like that seen in newly diagnosed patients.

The method was immunoSEQ multiplex PCR; TCRdb's version includes in-frame clones alone and lacks a portion of them. The sample includes some 16,000 clones, 82% of them seen just once. The CDR3 consists of 15 residues. V gave up 3 bases and J gave up 6 bases; unmatched junction bases: 2. Germline V lookup: CDR1 SGDLS, CDR2 YYNGEE. Every single patient, without exception, relapsed after autologous stem cell transplantation, and brentuximab vedotin exposure varied. As regards this clone: Its antigen is unknown.

Sequences were derived from peripheral blood mononuclear cells (PBMCs), sampled before the second cycle of nivolumab. This TCR was recovered from a human donor with classical Hodgkin lymphoma. This chain joins TRBV9 and TRBJ1-6; 11 bases map to TRBD1. CDR3 protein: CASSEGQGVNSPLHF. The CDR3 region has the DNA TGTGCCAGCAGCGAGGGACAGGGGGTTAATTCACCCCTCCACTTT.